This TCR beta chain was found in a study of blood T cell repertoires in COVID-19 (dated by TCRdb to 2018 to 2021). General notes on the study: Collaborator samples came from the United States, Italy and Spain and covered acute and convalescent phases of COVID-19. The material from the prospective study consisted of cDNA or gDNA derived from T cells, B-cell-depleted T cells, or PBMCs. The dataset comprised deeply sampled blood TCRbeta repertoires from subjects exposed to, actively infected with, or recovered from COVID-19. The repertoires were released in a freely available public database intended as a resource for research on the immune response to SARS-CoV-2. Samples came from the ongoing ImmuneRACE study (first 160 participants) plus 1,254 subjects from 6 global collaborators. Sample metadata almost always included a de-identified subject ID, COVID-19 status, age in years and sex. Where available, HLA class I and class II types were obtained from metadata supplied by the sample provider rather than from assay-based typing.

Broad study findings and their caveats: The quantity of clinical and demographic metadata differed by source and by participant and was supplied without curation.

Worth noting for this clone: It has no known antigen specificity. One base away there is no much larger clone; base qualities are not given.

The immunoSEQ Assay, a bias-controlled multiplex PCR, was used to amplify TCRbeta CDR3 regions from genomic DNA. Per the authors' processing: Within the assay, amplification of reference gene primers was used to estimate how many nucleated cells each sample contained. Sequence reads were collapsed and filtered to measure the absolute abundance of every unique TCRbeta CDR3 rearrangement. Productive Simpson clonality was computed per sample as the square root of Simpson's diversity index over productive rearrangements. Held by TCRdb, this immuneACCESS table contains in-frame sequences only and omits some clones. Under half of the omission traces to an unresolved V gene where checked; the cause of the rest is unknown. V, J and clone size were drawn from that table, and D and trimming were deduced from the DNA. Recorded for this sample are approximately 280,000 clones; more than 75% of them occurred a single time. The leading ten clones occupy around 2.1% of the sample.

Samples from volunteer blood donors who had recovered from COVID-19 were contributed by a second Seattle source. Whole blood was collected in K2EDTA tubes by collaborating institutions according to the institutions' own protocols. For TCRbeta analysis, collaborators shipped samples in one of three forms: frozen whole blood, isolated PBMCs, or DNA extracted from either of those sample types. The sample consisted of peripheral blood. The clonotype originates from a woman between 25 and 40 years old who had recovered from COVID-19.

CDR3 loop: CASSPAPRGTEAFF. The DNA is as follows: TGTGCCAGCAGCCCGGCACCCAGGGGCACTGAAGCTTTCTTT. The V gene is TRBV5-6 and the J gene is TRBJ1-1; D gene: possibly TRBD1, on 6 matching bases. V lost 4 bases and J lost 4 bases; the stretch between them is 14 bases long. Reading from cysteine to phenylalanine, the CDR3 counts 14 amino acids. Left in the record is the CDR3 DNA by itself, 42 bases read in frame from the first base. CDR1 and CDR2 (SGHDT, YYEEEE) derive from the germline V gene.